One sample yielded the 11 T cell receptor beta chains listed below, sequenced in a study of cytomegalovirus exposure and HLA in healthy donors. This PCR relied on a set of 60 Vbeta primers and 13 Jbeta primers. The table came from immunoSEQ multiplex PCR; TCRdb's copy has only in-frame clones and leaves some out. This sample lists 180,000 or so clones; its ten largest clones have approximately 0.74%. The sequencing input was PBMCs. The source is a boy aged 5 to 17 in good health and CMV-seronegative.

As to this clone: Germline is not matched at one junction end, which may reflect a read error. The same CDR3 arises from other DNA sequences in this sample as well. The rearrangement joins TRBV18 to TRBJ1-1; D is perhaps TRBD1 (6 bases). The CDR3 sequence is 13 residues long. Germline V CDR1 and CDR2: KGHSH, LQKENI. This CDR3 reads CASSLDSNTEAFF. The DNA of the CDR3 is TGTGCCAGCTCACTGGACAGTAACACTGAAGCCTTCTTT. The full variable domain, with the rest looked up from reference TRBV18 and TRBJ1-1, is NAGVMQNPRHLVRRRGQEARLRCSPMKGHSHVYWYRQLPEEGLKFMVYLQKENIIDESGMPKERFSAEFPKEGPSILRIQQVVRGDSAAYFCASSLDSNTEAFFGQGTRLTVV.

V and J are TRBV27 and TRBJ2-7; the D gene is possibly TRBD2 (6 bases). Germline CDR1 reads MNHEY; CDR2 reads SMNVEV (reference sequence). The CDR3 covers 14 residues. The ends were cut back, 8 bases at V and 5 bases at J, with 19 bases in the middle. The CDR3 is CASSFNGGNHEQYF. The CDR3 DNA reads as TGTGCCAGCTCCTTCAACGGAGGGAACCACGAGCAGTACTTC.

The chain links TRBV7-8 to TRBJ1-5; 8 bases map to TRBD1. There are 15 residues in the CDR3. The V gene's germline CDR1 is SGHVS and CDR2 FQNEAQ. V dropped 5 bases and J dropped 2; count of bases not matched to a gene: 5. The CDR3 here is CASSGTGGGNQPQHF. The CDR3 bases are TGTGCCAGCAGCGGAACAGGGGGTGGCAATCAGCCCCAGCATTTT.

This chain uses TRBV28 with TRBJ1-5; the D gene is possibly TRBD1 (5 bases). V lost 4 bases, J lost 2 bases, and 24 bases lay in between. In germline, CDR1 is MDHEN, CDR2 SYDVKM. The length of the CDR3 is 19 residues. CDR3 sequence: CASSSYKIQEGWGNQPQHF. The CDR3 DNA reads TGTGCCAGCAGTTCCTATAAAATACAGGAGGGCTGGGGCAATCAGCCCCAGCATTTT.

V and J are TRBV30 and TRBJ1-2; D remains unclear. With 0 bases removed from V and 2 bases from J, the gap between germline ends came to 16 bases. CDR3 length: 16 residues. The germline CDR1 and CDR2 sequences are GTSNPN and SVGIG (reference sequence). CDR3 sequence reads: CAWSVGAGFPNYGYTF. The CDR3 nucleotides are TGTGCCTGGAGTGTAGGAGCTGGGTTCCCAAACTATGGCTACACCTTC.

The CDR3 loop is CASNPVAGVSYEQYF. The CDR3 bases are TGTGCCAGCAACCCAGTAGCGGGTGTTAGCTACGAGCAGTACTTC. The chain links TRBV27 to TRBJ2-7; 7 bases align to TRBD2. The CDR3 loop spans 15 amino acids. Per germline, CDR1 MNHEY and CDR2 SMNVEV (reference sequence). With 7 bases clipped from V and 3 bases from J, the junction kept 12 bases outside the gene matches.

This rearrangement joins TRBV7-2 to TRBJ1-5; possible D gene TRBD1, 6 bases. With 4 bases removed from V and 6 bases from J, the gap between germline ends came to 16 bases. CDR1 and CDR2 from the germline V gene are SGHTA and FQGNSA. This CDR3 is 15 amino acids long. The CDR3 here is CASSSATGTGQPQHF. The CDR3 region has the DNA TGTGCCAGCAGCTCCGCTACAGGGACGGGTCAGCCCCAGCATTTT.

The chain couples TRBV5-1 to TRBJ1-2, with a weak D call TRBD1 (5 bases). V lost 0 bases, J lost 5 bases, and 8 bases lay in between. CDR1 is SGHRS and CDR2 is YFSETQ in the germline V gene. The CDR3 has 13 residues. The CDR3 DNA is TGCGCCAGCAGCTTGGACAGGCTATATGGCTACACCTTC. As protein: CASSLDRLYGYTF. The full variable domain, its missing parts supplied by reference TRBV5-1 and TRBJ1-2, is KAGVTQTPRYLIKTRGQQVTLSCSPISGHRSVSWYQQTPGQGLQFLFEYFSETQRNKGNFPGRFSGRQFSNSRSEMNVSTLELGDSALYLCASSLDRLYGYTFGSGTRLTVV.

In regard to this clone: Other DNA variants within this sample encode the same CDR3. CDR3 protein: CASSPVGDRGGGEQYF. CDR3 in DNA: TGTGCCAGCTCCCCAGTCGGGGACAGGGGGGGCGGCGAGCAGTACTTC. The rearrangement joins TRBV18 to TRBJ2-7; 11 positions agree with TRBD1. V dropped 6 bases and J dropped 6; count of bases not matched to a gene: 13. The V gene's germline CDR1 is KGHSH and CDR2 LQKENI. This CDR3 is 16 amino acids long.

The chain has TRBV6-1 and TRBJ1-3, with 7 bases lining up with TRBD1. J lost 3 bases, V lost 7 bases, and 6 bases had no gene match. Germline-derived CDR1 and CDR2 are MNHNS and SASEGT. CDR3 length: 14 amino acids. Here the CDR3 reads CASNDRDGGNTIYF. The CDR3 coding sequence is TGTGCCAGCAACGACAGGGATGGTGGAAACACCATATATTTT.

The chain has TRBV7-9 and TRBJ1-4; the D gene is possibly TRBD1 (6 bases). The length of the CDR3 is 18 residues. The V gene lost 0 bases and the J gene lost 1 base, with 15 bases spanning the gap. Germline assignment: CDR1 SEHNR and CDR2 FQNEAQ (reference sequence). DNA for the CDR3: TGTGCCAGCAGCTTAGCAAATCTTGGGGGCCAAACTAATGAAAAACTGTTTTTT. Translated: CASSLANLGGQTNEKLFF.